The 21 T cell receptor beta chains in this list originate from one sample, sequenced in a study of blood T cell repertoires in COVID-19. Sequencing used immunoSEQ multiplex PCR; TCRdb keeps in-frame clones, though not all of them. The data show tens of thousands of clones, approximately 78% seen once. Sequenced sample: peripheral blood. These receptors were obtained from a man aged 60 to 75 with acute or convalescent COVID-19.

This clone was detected a few times. The chain carries TRBV4-3 and TRBJ2-1; D remains unclear. Germline values: CDR1 LGHNA, CDR2 YSLEER. The CDR3 totals 14 residues. V gave up 0 bases and J gave up 6 bases, with 9 bases separating them. This CDR3 reads CASSQDRGGNEQFF. The CDR3 DNA sequence: TGCGCCAGCAGCCAAGACCGCGGCGGCAATGAGCAGTTCTTC.

The J gene is TRBJ1-1, the V gene TRBV5-5; possibly TRBD1 for D (5 bases). Per the germline V gene, CDR1 is SGHKS and CDR2 is YYEKEE (reference sequence). Deletions cut 2 bases from V and 3 bases from J, with 8 bases between. The CDR3 sequence is 13 residues long. CDR3 sequence: CASSFSRDTEAFF. In nucleotides, the CDR3 is TGTGCCAGCAGCTTCTCCAGGGACACTGAAGCTTTCTTT.

The V and J genes are TRBV19 and TRBJ1-5; D unclear. Trimming left V 9 bases short and J 4 bases short, with 13 bases between. This CDR3 spans 13 amino acids. Germline CDR1 reads LNHDA; CDR2 reads SQIVND (reference sequence). CDR3 bases: TGTGCCAGCTGGAACAGTTATAATCAGCCCCAGCATTTT. It yields the protein CASWNSYNQPQHF.

In its sample, this clone was seen a few times. V and J are TRBV2 and TRBJ1-2; TRBD1 agrees at 8 bases. Germline V lookup: CDR1 SNHLY, CDR2 FYNNEI. The junction had 4 bases not matched to a gene; V was cut back by 3 bases and J by 7 bases. The CDR3 has 13 amino acids. CDR3 nucleotide sequence: TGTGCCAGCAGTGATGGGCAGGGGGCTGGCTACACCTTC. This sequence encodes CASSDGQGAGYTF.

The gene calls are TRBV19 and TRBJ2-1; perhaps TRBD1 as D (6 bases). The CDR3 consists of 14 residues. Germline CDR1 is LNHDA and CDR2 is SQIVND (reference sequence). The V and J ends lost 5 bases and 2 bases respectively, with 10 bases between them. The CDR3 nucleotides read TGTGCCAGTAGTTCTGACAGGACCTACAATGAGCAGTTCTTC. Its protein is CASSSDRTYNEQFF.

The rearrangement joins TRBV6-6 to TRBJ2-3; a weak D match, TRBD2 (5 bases). The CDR3 extends over 13 amino acids. Looked up from germline, CDR1 is MNHNY and CDR2 is SVGAGI (reference sequence). Trimming left V 6 bases short and J 5 bases short, with 12 bases between. Here the CDR3 DNA reads TGTGCCAGCAGGGGGAGAGGGATAGATACGCAGTATTTT. Protein product: CASRGRGIDTQYF.

The CDR3 protein is CASSLGGWGIPEAFF. Written as DNA, the CDR3 is TGTGCCAGCAGCTTGGGAGGTTGGGGGATCCCTGAAGCTTTCTTT. This chain joins TRBV7-9 and TRBJ1-1; D possibly corresponds to TRBD1 (5 bases). The V end was cut by 3 bases, the J end by 6 bases, with 17 bases between. The length of the CDR3 is 15 residues. Germline V lookup: CDR1 SEHNR, CDR2 FQNEAQ (reference sequence).

The gene calls are TRBV6-2 or TRBV6-3 and TRBJ1-1; no definite D call. V lost 2 bases, J lost 8 bases, and 12 bases lay in between. Germline assignment: CDR1 MNHEY and CDR2 SVGEGT. CDR3 length: 13 residues. For the CDR3, the DNA is TGTGCCAGCAGTTACGTGGGGAGATTCGAAGCTTTCTTT. Its protein is CASSYVGRFEAFF.

The chain carries TRBV11-3 and TRBJ2-1; the D gene is possibly TRBD1 (6 bases). With 4 bases removed from V and 7 bases from J, the gap between germline ends came to 11 bases. The CDR3 loop spans 13 amino acids. Germline V gives CDR1 SGHNT, CDR2 YENEEA. The CDR3, as DNA: TGTGCCAGCAGCTACCAGGGGTGGAATGAGCAGTTCTTC. Protein: CASSYQGWNEQFF.

The J gene is TRBJ1-2, the V gene TRBV5-1; 8 bases line up with TRBD1. From germline, CDR1 is SGHRS and CDR2 YFSETQ. Trimming at V came to 0 bases and at J to 3 bases, leaving 4 bases not matched to a gene. CDR3 length equals 15 residues. This CDR3 is CASSLAAGGDYGYTF. Here the CDR3 DNA reads TGCGCCAGCAGCTTGGCCGCAGGGGGCGACTATGGCTACACCTTC.

This clone was picked up one time. V usage is TRBV15 and J usage is TRBJ1-4, with D perhaps matching TRBD1 (5 bases). This CDR3 is built from 15 residues. Germline lookup yields CDR1 LNHNV and CDR2 YYDKDF (reference sequence). V shed 3 bases and J shed 8 bases, with 16 bases lying between them. This chain's CDR3 is CATSSSPGGDEKLFF. The CDR3 nucleotides read TGTGCCACCAGCAGTAGCCCCGGGGGTGACGAAAAACTGTTTTTT.

The CDR3 loop is CASSLSGNPQPQHF. In nucleotides, the CDR3 is TGCGCCAGCAGCTTATCGGGGAACCCTCAGCCCCAGCATTTT. The chain has TRBV5-1 and TRBJ1-5; no reliable D call. The ends were cut back, 2 bases at V and 6 bases at J, with 12 bases in the middle. CDR1 SGHRS and CDR2 YFSETQ come from the germline V gene. This CDR3 comprises 14 residues.

The rearrangement uses TRBV7-2 and TRBJ2-3; maybe TRBD2 (6 bases). The ends were cut back, 5 bases at V and 9 bases at J, with 18 bases in the middle. Germline V CDR1 and CDR2: SGHTA, FQGNSA. The CDR3 extends over 14 amino acids. The CDR3 loop is CASSPAERAGTQYF. CDR3 in DNA: TGTGCCAGCAGCCCGGCGGAGCGGGCGGGGACGCAGTATTTT.

The chain carries TRBV7-2 and TRBJ1-2, with 7 bases matching TRBD1. CDR3 length: 13 amino acids. Trimming took 4 bases from V and 5 from J; bases not matched to a gene: 4. Germline V CDR1 and CDR2: SGHTA, FQGNSA. The CDR3 DNA reads TGTGCCAGCAGCTCCGTCAGGGGGTATGGCTACACCTTC. Protein: CASSSVRGYGYTF.

The rearrangement joins TRBV6-2 or TRBV6-3 to TRBJ1-5, with D unresolved. The germline gives CDR1 MNHEY, CDR2 SVGEGT. The germline V and J ends were trimmed by 0 bases and 2 bases, with 11 bases remaining between them. This CDR3 comprises 16 residues. This CDR3 reads CASSYSRGNGNQPQHF. The DNA of the CDR3 is TGTGCCAGCAGTTACTCCCGGGGAAACGGCAATCAGCCCCAGCATTTT.

The chain uses TRBV10-3 and TRBJ1-5; D is ambiguous. The CDR3 has 14 residues. Germline loops: CDR1 ENHRY, CDR2 SYGVKD. V was cut by 3 bases and J by 0 bases, with 6 bases left in between. The DNA of the CDR3 is TGTGCCATCAGTGATTTTAATAGCAATCAGCCCCAGCATTTT. It codes for CAISDFNSNQPQHF.

In its sample, this clone was seen once. In nucleotides, the CDR3 is TGTGCCAGCAGTCCGGACAGGGGGCGTGAAAAACTGTTTTTT. Protein product: CASSPDRGREKLFF. The chain couples TRBV6-5 to TRBJ1-4; TRBD1 aligns across 11 bases. V was clipped by 5 bases and J by 7 bases; unmatched bases: 3. From germline, CDR1 is MNHEY and CDR2 SVGAGI. The CDR3 consists of 14 residues.

This chain links TRBV19 with TRBJ1-2; 7 bases are a match to TRBD1. This CDR3 has 13 residues. The junction had 9 bases not matched to a gene; V was cut back by 3 bases and J by 11 bases. The germline V gene has CDR1 LNHDA and CDR2 SQIVND (reference sequence). CDR3 sequence reads: CASSMEGARWYTF. CDR3 coding DNA: TGTGCCAGTAGTATGGAGGGGGCTCGGTGGTACACCTTC.

The rearrangement links TRBV10-1 to TRBJ2-7, with 7 bases matching TRBD2. Per the germline V gene, CDR1 is WNHNN and CDR2 is SYGVQD (reference sequence). The CDR3 spans 14 residues. The V segment lost 1 base and the J segment 4 bases; nucleotides outside the gene matches: 4. In DNA, the CDR3 is TGCGCCAGCAGTGAGTACCGCGGGAGATACGAGCAGTACTTC. Translated, it gives CASSEYRGRYEQYF.

The chain joins TRBV18 to TRBJ1-5; D unclear. Trimming pared 6 bases from V and 1 base from J, leaving 10 bases between. Germline CDR1 reads KGHSH; CDR2 reads LQKENI. The CDR3 consists of 14 residues. The CDR3: CASSSARSNQPQHF. As DNA, the CDR3 is TGTGCCAGCTCTTCCGCGCGGAGCAATCAGCCCCAGCATTTT.

The J gene is TRBJ2-6, the V gene TRBV7-5; no DNA check was done on the table's D call, TRBD1. TRBV7-5 is classified as a pseudogene. The CDR3 loop spans 20 amino acids. In DNA form, the CDR3 reads TGTGCCAGAAGCTTAGCGGCTGGAAACAGGGGATTAGGTGGGGCCAACGTCCTGACTTTC. As protein: CARSLAAGNRGLGGANVLTF.